The 19 T cell receptor beta chains below come from one sample, sequenced in a study of blood T cell repertoires in COVID-19. Method: immunoSEQ multiplex PCR; TCRdb's copy keeps in-frame clones and lacks some. The data show under 300,000 clones, around 86% seen once. Sample: peripheral blood. All receptors come from a woman between 65 and 79 years old with active or convalescent COVID-19.

V is TRBV29-1 and J is TRBJ2-1, with D possibly being TRBD2 (7 bases). Germline V gene sequence: CDR1 SQVTM, CDR2 ANQGSEA. Trimming took 4 bases from V and 4 from J, leaving 11 bases between them. CDR3 length: 13 residues. The CDR3 loop is CSVGGGLYNEQFF. CDR3 sequence (DNA): TGCAGCGTTGGCGGGGGCCTTTACAATGAGCAGTTCTTC.

The chain has TRBV19 and TRBJ1-6; D remains unclear. CDR1 is LNHDA and CDR2 is SQIVND in the germline V gene (reference sequence). Trimming removed 3 bases from V and 5 bases from J, with 11 bases in between. The CDR3 runs to 15 residues. In DNA form, the CDR3 reads TGTGCCAGTAGTATTTCTCGCGCCCATAATTCACCCCTCCACTTT. Translated, it gives CASSISRAHNSPLHF.

The V and J genes are TRBV3-1 (or the pseudogene TRBV3-2) and TRBJ2-7, with 11 bases matching TRBD2. J gave up 2 bases and V 8 bases, and 2 bases lay outside the gene matches. Germline-derived CDR1 and CDR2 are LGHDT and YNNKEL (reference sequence). The CDR3 has 13 amino acids. This CDR3 is CASELAGAYEQYF. Here the CDR3 DNA reads TGTGCCAGCGAACTAGCGGGGGCCTACGAGCAGTACTTC.

J is TRBJ1-5 and V is TRBV6-2 or TRBV6-3; D is undetermined. Germline loops: CDR1 MNHEY, CDR2 SVGEGT. The V gene lost 2 bases and the J gene lost 5 bases, with 10 bases spanning the gap. The CDR3 is 14 amino acids. The CDR3 DNA is TGTGCCAGCAGTTACGCGGGGTTCGATCAGCCCCAGCATTTT. Protein product: CASSYAGFDQPQHF.

The CDR3 loop reads CASGHSNQPQHF. CDR3 bases: TGTGCCAGCGGGCATAGCAATCAGCCCCAGCATTTT. The chain is built from TRBV3-1 (or the pseudogene TRBV3-2) and TRBJ1-5; D remains unclear. The V gene's germline CDR1 is LGHDT and CDR2 YNNKEL (reference sequence). V gave up 8 bases and J gave up 0 bases, with 5 bases separating them. The CDR3 length is 12 residues.

This chain uses TRBV6-1 with TRBJ1-2; 9 bases line up with TRBD1. CDR1 MNHNS and CDR2 SASEGT come from the germline V gene. Trimming removed 4 bases from V and 4 bases from J; junction bases left unmatched: 10. The CDR3 has 16 amino acids. The CDR3 spells CASSALTGTGFYGYTF. In nucleotides, the CDR3 is TGTGCCAGCAGTGCCCTTACCGGGACAGGGTTCTATGGCTACACCTTC.

The genes are TRBV6-5 and TRBJ2-7; 9 nucleotides align to TRBD2. V shed 7 bases, J shed 4 bases, and the junction held 11 bases outside the gene matches. The germline gives CDR1 MNHEY, CDR2 SVGAGI. There are 15 residues in the CDR3. The CDR3 bases are TGTGCCAGCATGGGAAGGGCTAGCGGGGATTACGAGCAGTACTTC. Protein sequence: CASMGRASGDYEQYF.

The V call is TRBV6-6, the J call TRBJ1-2; no definite D call. The CDR3 contains 14 residues. Trimming left V 7 bases short and J 6 bases short, with 18 bases between. CDR1 and CDR2 from the germline V gene are MNHNY and SVGAGI (reference sequence). In DNA form, the CDR3 reads TGTGCCAGCAACTCCCCCCCGGGTGGTAATGGCTACACCTTC. This encodes CASNSPPGGNGYTF.

V usage is TRBV10-1 and J usage is TRBJ2-3; 8 bases are a match to TRBD2. V was pared by 4 bases and J by 6 bases, with 9 bases of the junction left unmatched. The CDR3 loop spans 15 amino acids. From germline, CDR1 is WNHNN and CDR2 SYGVQD (reference sequence). The CDR3 region has the DNA TGCGCCAGCAGTGTGACTACACGGGAGGGGGATACGCAGTATTTT. Amino acids: CASSVTTREGDTQYF.

The table lists this clone with a count of one. The chain links TRBV11-2 to TRBJ2-2, with D perhaps TRBD1 (6 bases). Germline V gives CDR1 SGHAT, CDR2 FQNNGV. The ends were cut back, 5 bases at V and 5 bases at J, with 18 bases in the middle. This CDR3 is 16 amino acids long. Here the CDR3 DNA reads TGTGCCAGCAGCCCCTATAAGGGGGTAGGGACCGGGGAGCTGTTTTTT. It translates to CASSPYKGVGTGELFF.

This chain joins TRBV6-4 and TRBJ1-2, with D uncertain. In germline, CDR1 is MRHNA, CDR2 SNTAGT. The CDR3 contains 14 residues. Trimming cost V 3 bases and J 7 bases, with 15 bases left between them. The DNA of the CDR3 is TGTGCCAGCAGTGATTTCCCTTCTATCGGTGGCTACACCTTC. It yields the protein CASSDFPSIGGYTF.

The genes are TRBV7-8 and TRBJ2-1; 10 nucleotides align to TRBD1. This CDR3 is 15 amino acids long. V lost 4 bases to trimming and J lost 7 bases; unmatched junction nucleotides: 7. Germline CDR1 and CDR2: SGHVS and FQNEAQ. The CDR3 is CASSSGQGDTNEQFF. The CDR3 nucleotides are TGTGCCAGCAGCTCCGGACAGGGGGACACGAATGAGCAGTTCTTC.

The J gene is TRBJ2-5, the V gene TRBV9; 8 bases fit TRBD2. This CDR3 contains 15 residues. Trimming took 3 bases from V and 4 from J; bases not matched to a gene: 8. CDR1 is SGDLS and CDR2 is YYNGEE in the germline V gene. The DNA of the CDR3 is TGTGCCAGCAGCGAGCGAGGGGCGGGAGGAGAGACCCAGTACTTC. Translation: CASSERGAGGETQYF.

CDR3 nucleotide sequence: TGTGCCAGCCAAACCAGTGGGGGGGCATCTAACTATGGCTACACCTTC. This sequence encodes CASQTSGGASNYGYTF. The chain has TRBV7-9 and TRBJ1-2, with TRBD1 as a possible D gene (6 bases). The CDR3 runs to 16 residues. Trimming removed 8 bases at V and 0 bases at J, with 19 bases between. Germline loops: CDR1 SEHNR, CDR2 FQNEAQ (reference sequence).

The chain recombines TRBV3-1 (or the pseudogene TRBV3-2) with TRBJ1-3; D ambiguous. The CDR3 extends over 15 amino acids. In germline, CDR1 is LGHDT, CDR2 YNNKEL (reference sequence). With 2 bases removed from V and 0 bases from J, the gap between germline ends came to 8 bases. For the CDR3, the DNA is TGTGCCAGCAGCCAAAGCCCTGCCTCTGGAAACACCATATATTTT. Encoded protein: CASSQSPASGNTIYF.

The chain uses TRBV5-1 and TRBJ1-4; D might be TRBD1 (5 bases). Germline CDR1 SGHRS, CDR2 YFSETQ. This CDR3 is built from 15 residues. Trimming removed 4 bases from V and 4 bases from J, with 14 bases in between. The CDR3 protein is CASSQRPGGNEKLFF. DNA of the CDR3: TGCGCCAGCAGCCAGCGACCGGGGGGTAATGAAAAACTGTTTTTT. The variable domain in full, with the rest retrieved from reference TRBV5-1 and TRBJ1-4, is KAGVTQTPRYLIKTRGQQVTLSCSPISGHRSVSWYQQTPGQGLQFLFEYFSETQRNKGNFPGRFSGRQFSNSRSEMNVSTLELGDSALYLCASSQRPGGNEKLFFGSGTQLSVL.

The rearrangement joins TRBV6-6 to TRBJ2-7; D may be TRBD1 (6 bases). Trimming took off 2 bases at V and 6 bases at J, with 8 bases between the two ends. CDR1 is MNHNY and CDR2 is SVGAGI in the germline V gene (reference sequence). There are 12 residues in the CDR3. Here the CDR3 DNA reads TGTGCCAGCAGTTACGAAGGGGGCGAGCAGTACTTC. Translated: CASSYEGGEQYF.

The rearrangement uses TRBV6-2 or TRBV6-3 and TRBJ2-4; the match to TRBD2 covers 11 bases. Germline V gene lookup returns CDR1 MNHEY and CDR2 SVGEGT. With V trimmed by 6 bases and J by 11 bases, 9 bases remained unmatched. The CDR3 has 14 residues. CDR3 region: CASSLAGGPQVQYF. In DNA form, the CDR3 reads TGTGCCAGCAGCCTAGCGGGGGGACCCCAGGTTCAGTACTTC.

The V and J genes are TRBV5-6 and TRBJ2-1; D perhaps matches TRBD1 (6 bases). Germline V lookup: CDR1 SGHDT, CDR2 YYEEEE. There are 15 residues in the CDR3. Between the trimmed V and J ends, which lost 2 bases and 0 bases, there was a span of 9 bases. The CDR3 nucleotides read TGTGCCAGCAGCTTAACAGGGAGCTCCTACAATGAGCAGTTCTTC. It specifies CASSLTGSSYNEQFF.